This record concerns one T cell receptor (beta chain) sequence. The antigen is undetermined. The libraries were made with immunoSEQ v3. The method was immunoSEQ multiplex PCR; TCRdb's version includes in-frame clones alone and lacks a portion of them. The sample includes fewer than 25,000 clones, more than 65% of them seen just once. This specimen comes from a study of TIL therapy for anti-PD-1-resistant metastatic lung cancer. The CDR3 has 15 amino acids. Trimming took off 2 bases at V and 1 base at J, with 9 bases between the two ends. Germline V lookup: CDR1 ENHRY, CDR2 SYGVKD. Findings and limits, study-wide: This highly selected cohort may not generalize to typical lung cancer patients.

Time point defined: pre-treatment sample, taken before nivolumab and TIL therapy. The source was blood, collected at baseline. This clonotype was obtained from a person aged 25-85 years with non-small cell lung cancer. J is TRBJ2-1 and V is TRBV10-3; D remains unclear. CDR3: CAISEEAQSYNEQFF. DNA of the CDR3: TGTGCCATCAGTGAGGAGGCACAATCCTACAATGAGCAGTTCTTC.